The 8 T cell receptor beta chains presented below share a single source sample, sequenced in a study of shared clonotypes between healthy human individuals (dated by TCRdb to 2018 to 2021). Library creation used the immunoSEQ multiplex PCR assay. TCRdb mirrors the immuneACCESS table, restricted to in-frame sequences. Some clones are absent from its copies; in checked studies, under half trace to an unresolved V gene, and the reason for the others is unknown. A total of about a million clones appear in this sample, 70% to 85% of them only once. Jointly, the top ten make up over 1.3% of the sample. The sequencing input was memory CD4+ T cells sorted from blood. Taken with the paper, the label for cell subset or site translates to: CD45RA-negative fraction. Every receptor here comes from a man younger than 35 in good health.

This chain links TRBV27 with TRBJ1-5; D gene ambiguous. The V gene lost 5 bases and the J gene lost 2 bases, with 10 bases spanning the gap. The CDR3 consists of 14 residues. Per the germline V gene, CDR1 is MNHEY and CDR2 is SMNVEV (reference sequence). The CDR3 DNA sequence: TGTGCCAGCAGTATGGACGCCCGCAATCAGCCCCAGCATTTT. It yields the protein CASSMDARNQPQHF.

This clone was counted a few times. The chain uses TRBV29-1 and TRBJ1-5; D remains ambiguous. This CDR3 is built from 14 residues. CDR1 SQVTM and CDR2 ANQGSEA come from the germline V gene. The germline V and J ends were trimmed by 3 bases and 3 bases, with 12 bases remaining between them. CDR3 in DNA: TGCAGCGTTGATGGCCCGATCGTCAATCAGCCCCAGCATTTT. This gives the protein CSVDGPIVNQPQHF.

The chain has TRBV15 and TRBJ2-2; 11 nucleotides agree with TRBD2. V lost 3 bases and J lost 2; bases outside the gene matches: 5. From germline, CDR1 is LNHNV and CDR2 YYDKDF (reference sequence). This CDR3 is built from 17 residues. The CDR3 here is CATSSPRLAGNTGELFF. DNA for the CDR3: TGTGCCACCAGCAGCCCCAGACTAGCGGGAAACACCGGGGAGCTGTTTTTT.

The rearrangement uses TRBV30 and TRBJ2-1, with D possibly matching TRBD2 (6 bases). V shed 7 bases and J shed 2 bases, with 15 bases lying between them. Germline V gene lookup returns CDR1 GTSNPN and CDR2 SVGIG (reference sequence). The CDR3 covers 14 residues. The CDR3 loop reads CAYLRGGTYNEQFF. Here the CDR3 DNA reads TGTGCCTACTTGAGGGGAGGCACCTACAATGAGCAGTTCTTC. Based on the CDR3 plus reference TRBV30 and TRBJ2-1, the full variable domain is SQTIHQWPATLVQPVGSPLSLECTVEGTSNPNLYWYRQAAGRGLQLLFYSVGIGQISSEVPQNLSASRPQDRQFILSSKKLLLSDSGFYLCAYLRGGTYNEQFFGPGTRLTVL.

This chain joins TRBV7-9 and TRBJ2-7, with 9 bases aligning to TRBD2. V gave up 5 bases and J gave up 9 bases; unmatched junction bases: 14. The germline CDR1 and CDR2 sequences are SEHNR and FQNEAQ (reference sequence). This CDR3 contains 15 residues. The CDR3 sequence: CASSPRAGGPARQYF. DNA for the CDR3: TGTGCCAGCAGCCCCCGGGCGGGAGGGCCGGCGAGGCAGTACTTC.

The chain links TRBV6-1 to TRBJ2-7; TRBD2 agrees at 12 bases. The germline V gene encodes CDR1 MNHNS and CDR2 SASEGT. The CDR3 runs 16 residues. Trimming at V came to 3 bases and at J to 5 bases, leaving 8 bases not matched to a gene. The DNA for the CDR3 is TGTGCCAGCAGTGACATAGGACTAGCGGGGATCAACGAGCAGTACTTC. Protein sequence: CASSDIGLAGINEQYF.

J is TRBJ1-1 and V is TRBV6-5, with no clear D. Trimming stripped 5 bases from V and 1 base from J, with 14 bases between. Germline CDR1 MNHEY, CDR2 SVGAGI. The CDR3 is 15 residues long. The CDR3 reads CASSRASFQNTEAFF. CDR3 DNA: TGTGCCAGCAGTCGCGCGTCGTTCCAGAACACTGAAGCTTTCTTT.

The CDR3 sequence: CAWAGEGVYNEQFF. CDR3 sequence (DNA): TGTGCCTGGGCCGGAGAGGGGGTATACAATGAGCAGTTCTTC. The J gene is TRBJ2-1, the V gene TRBV30; D might be TRBD1 (6 bases). V gave up 5 bases and J gave up 4 bases, with 15 bases separating them. This CDR3 is 14 amino acids long. Germline loops: CDR1 GTSNPN, CDR2 SVGIG (reference sequence). Drawing the rest from reference TRBV30 and TRBJ2-1, the complete variable domain is SQTIHQWPATLVQPVGSPLSLECTVEGTSNPNLYWYRQAAGRGLQLLFYSVGIGQISSEVPQNLSASRPQDRQFILSSKKLLLSDSGFYLCAWAGEGVYNEQFFGPGTRLTVL.